This T cell receptor (beta chain) is from a study of T cells in Graves' hyperthyroidism and ophthalmopathy (dated by TCRdb to between 2017 and 2020). Concerning the study at large: A discovery cohort of around 100 patients, roughly 45 with Graves' ophthalmopathy and 55 to 60 with stable Graves' hyperthyroidism, was used to find distinguishing TCR V-J signatures. An independent validation cohort of about 19 hyperthyroidism patients and 17 patients who later progressed to ophthalmopathy tested prospective prediction of ophthalmopathy. The approximately 98 discovery patients were randomly divided into training and test sets at a 7:3 ratio. The study also compared thyroid tissue and blood T-cell repertoires from 5 to 7 Graves' hyperthyroidism patients. After blood sampling, hyperthyroidism patients were treated with methimazole at a starting dose of 30 mg daily, and ophthalmopathy patients were treated with high-dose intravenous methylprednisolone. According to the paper, TCR Vbeta CDR3 sequencing was carried out on around 140 peripheral blood samples, which came from 40 to 45 ophthalmopathy, under 85 hyperthyroidism and approximately 17 progressor patients. Overall study outcomes, separate from this receptor: In validation, the model predicted progression to ophthalmopathy with roughly 70% sensitivity and approximately 72% specificity, a median of roughly seven months before onset. A 13 V-J signature model separated ophthalmopathy from stable hyperthyroidism, with 87.88% sensitivity and 81.08% specificity in cross-validation and 80%/75% in testing. Sample size was not statistically predetermined, and blinding of investigators to group allocation was not performed. Most expanded thyroid clonotypes (frequency above 0.001) were also found in blood, which suggests that blood repertoires may mirror thyroid immune responses.

Clipping removes 4 bases from V and 3 bases from J, with 5 as the unmatched junction base count. As encoded in the germline V gene, CDR1 is SGHDN while CDR2 is FVKESK. Taken from cysteine to phenylalanine, the CDR3 has 14 residues. Only the CDR3 region is kept as DNA, spanning 42 bases read in frame from base 1. Comment on this clonotype: There is no known antigen for this receptor. Base-call qualities are not available, and no considerably larger clone is one nucleotide away.

TCR beta CDR3 regions were amplified from RNA transcripts. The TCR CDR3 was subjected to a first round of RT-PCR using the HTBI primer set and the Qiagen OneStep RT-PCR kit. A second multiplex PCR round built the libraries, followed by size selection and purification. Libraries were sequenced paired-end with 100 bp reads on an Illumina HiSeq2000. Concerning the study's data processing: SOAPnuke was used to process the raw data, with reads discarded if the reads contained adapters or uncalled bases, had a mean Phred below 15, or lacked an exact constant-primer or identifier match. COPE v1.2.5 was used to merge the high-quality paired reads, and each unique nucleotide sequence was defined as a clonotype. Clonotypes were aligned to IMGT TRBV, TRBD and TRBJ reference segments using MiTCR v1.1. The analysis was restricted to V-J combinations with a frequency above 0.0001, which together covered about 99% of the repertoires. A TCS score was defined as the ratio between F50 (clonal expansion) and ExV (chaos), using BLOSUM62-based TCRdist between CDR3 peptides within each V-J. Welch's t-statistics and random forest reduced around 510 V-J features to fewer than 15, which were used in a naive Bayes classifier (R e1071). The Morisita-Horn index was used to measure how similar the thyroid and blood repertoires were. TCRdb cleaned the public reads at Q25 with fastp, built clones with MiXCR and kept in-frame beta chains. Merged by CDR3 protein, the rows form single entries marked with the most common genes and DNA. For this entry, the V and J calls and clone size follow TCRdb and not the study's own pipeline. The sample profile shows 550,000 to 700,000 distinct CDR3 sequences; under 60% of them were found once. In total, the top ten clones hold roughly 19% of the sample.

Patients with uncontrolled infections, other autoimmune diseases, pregnancy or lactation were excluded. Diagnoses relied on clinical symptoms, serum thyroxine and TRAb, thyroid ultrasound and orbital computed tomography. Trizol reagent was used to extract total RNA, and RNA quality was then checked on an Agilent 2100 Bioanalyzer. The chain is encoded by TRBV14 joined to TRBJ2-7; 8 central nucleotides agree with TRBD1. The sequenced sample was peripheral blood or thyroid tissue (not recorded which). The origin of this receptor is an adult woman with Graves' disease, either hyperthyroidism or ophthalmopathy (not recorded which). In nucleotide form, the sequence is TGTGCCAGCAGCCGGGGACAGGAGGGCTACGAGCAGTACTTC. This translates into CASSRGQEGYEQYF.